One TCR beta chain is described in this entry. Generated by immunoSEQ multiplex PCR, the TCRdb table keeps only in-frame clones and is missing some. The data contain around 140,000 clones, 90% of them singletons. Autoimmune disease history or systemic immunosuppression barred patients. Peripheral blood came from all dose cohorts at three timepoints. This entry is derived from a study of OX40 agonist ivuxolimab in advanced cancers. Whole-study context: Ivuxolimab was delivered to patients intravenously every 2 weeks at doses spanning 0.01 to 10 mg/kg. Three individuals attained partial responses, comprising one hepatocellular carcinoma case and two cutaneous melanoma cases.

The germline V gene has CDR1 LNHDA and CDR2 SQIVND (reference sequence). Trimming cost V 1 base and J 3 bases, with 10 bases left between them. The CDR3 runs to 15 residues. This TCR was recovered from an adult with an advanced solid tumor such as melanoma, head and neck, liver or kidney cancer. This material consisted of CD4+ or CD8+ T cells sorted from blood, taken in a trial of the OX40 agonist ivuxolimab. This chain uses TRBV19 with TRBJ1-5; D not certain. In DNA, the CDR3 is TGTGCCAGTAGTATAGCAGGTACCCCCAATCAGCCCCAGCATTTT. Its translation: CASSIAGTPNQPQHF.